In this sample, the clone carrying this T cell receptor (beta chain) turned up a few times. This record belongs to a study of control samples from healthy donors and cancer patients. Clones were sequenced by immunoSEQ multiplex PCR, and TCRdb holds only the in-frame ones, with some missing. The repertoire consists of tens of thousands of clones, with 92% occurring once and the leading ten covering 1.5% to 2%. The source of this sequence is a man aged 35 to 55 with colorectal cancer. Source material: PBMCs.

The CDR3 region is CASSQVAAGGPQHF. In nucleotides, the CDR3 is TGCGCCAGCAGCCAAGTAGCGGCGGGAGGCCCCCAGCATTTT. The chain has TRBV4-1 and TRBJ1-5; D remains ambiguous. V gave up 1 base and J gave up 10 bases, with 14 bases separating them. Germline CDR1 is MGHRA and CDR2 is YSYEKL. The CDR3 runs 14 residues.